These T cell receptor beta chains were read from a single sample in a study of T-cell reconstitution after alpha-beta-depleted transplantation in children. MiXCR, run by TCRdb on the PCR reads, gives a single entry per CDR3 protein. Counted here are a few hundred thousand distinct CDR3 sequences, 10% occurring once; the ten biggest clones make up around 2.4%. The input for sequencing was PBMCs from the stem cell graft donor, taken from the stem cell graft. These receptors all come from a human donor who donated a stem cell graft to a child with acute lymphoblastic leukemia. The CDR3 runs from the conserved cysteine through the conserved F or W. Fields, in order: J gene, D gene, V gene, clone size, CDR3 protein, CDR3 DNA. The D gene is left open where the match is weak. Expanded clones are given a class, and other clones once, few, many or no size at all.

j_gene: TRBJ2-5
d_gene: TRBD1
v_gene: TRBV5-1
abundance: few
CDR3aa: CASSLTRGQETQYF
CDR3nt: TGCGCCAGCAGCTTGACCAGGGGGCAAGAGACCCAGTACTTC

j_gene: TRBJ2-2
d_gene: TRBD2
v_gene: TRBV2
abundance: -
CDR3aa: CASNDGGTSGDTGELFF
CDR3nt: TGTGCCAGCAACGATGGGGGTACTAGCGGGGACACCGGGGAGCTGTTTTTT

j_gene: TRBJ2-2
d_gene: -
v_gene: TRBV5-1
abundance: -
CDR3aa: CASSLGAGPTGELFF
CDR3nt: TGCGCCAGCAGCTTGGGGGCAGGGCCCACCGGGGAGCTGTTTTTT

j_gene: TRBJ1-5
d_gene: -
v_gene: TRBV20-1
abundance: many
CDR3aa: CSARVAGGPPQHF
CDR3nt: TGCAGTGCTAGAGTAGCGGGCGGGCCGCCCCAGCATTTT

j_gene: TRBJ2-1
d_gene: TRBD2
v_gene: TRBV5-1
abundance: few
CDR3aa: CASSPLAGDEQFF
CDR3nt: TGCGCCAGCAGCCCCCTAGCGGGTGATGAGCAGTTCTTC

j_gene: TRBJ2-2
d_gene: -
v_gene: TRBV7-9
abundance: few
CDR3aa: CASSPFATNTGELFF
CDR3nt: TGTGCCAGCAGCCCGTTTGCGACGAACACCGGGGAGCTGTTTTTT

j_gene: TRBJ2-2
d_gene: -
v_gene: TRBV4-2
abundance: many
CDR3aa: CASSPGETNTGELFF
CDR3nt: TGTGCCAGCAGCCCCGGCGAGACGAACACCGGGGAGCTGTTTTTT

j_gene: TRBJ2-4
d_gene: -
v_gene: TRBV7-2
abundance: few
CDR3aa: CASSSKTENIQYF
CDR3nt: TGTGCCAGCAGTAGCAAAACCGAAAACATTCAGTACTTC

j_gene: TRBJ1-2
d_gene: TRBD1
v_gene: TRBV20-1
abundance: many
CDR3aa: CSARQGAVDYGYTF
CDR3nt: TGCAGTGCTAGACAGGGGGCCGTGGACTATGGCTACACCTTC

j_gene: TRBJ1-2
d_gene: TRBD1
v_gene: TRBV15
abundance: -
CDR3aa: CATSRGVGGNYGYTF
CDR3nt: TGTGCCACCAGCAGAGGGGTAGGGGGCAACTATGGCTACACCTTC

j_gene: TRBJ1-2
d_gene: TRBD1
v_gene: TRBV15
abundance: few
CDR3aa: CATSRDLGQGALGYTF
CDR3nt: TGTGCCACCAGCAGAGATTTGGGACAGGGGGCTCTGGGCTACACCTTC

j_gene: TRBJ2-3
d_gene: -
v_gene: TRBV10-3
abundance: few
CDR3aa: CAITPQGGADTQYF
CDR3nt: TGTGCCATCACGCCACAAGGTGGGGCAGATACGCAGTATTTT

j_gene: TRBJ2-1
d_gene: -
v_gene: TRBV20-1
abundance: many
CDR3aa: CSAPGGNSYNEQFF
CDR3nt: TGCAGTGCCCCTGGGGGTAACTCCTACAATGAGCAGTTCTTC

j_gene: TRBJ2-1
d_gene: TRBD2
v_gene: TRBV7-2
abundance: few
CDR3aa: CASSLGGRARDNEQFF
CDR3nt: TGTGCCAGCAGCTTAGGCGGGAGGGCCCGGGACAATGAGCAGTTCTTC

j_gene: TRBJ2-3
d_gene: -
v_gene: TRBV5-1
abundance: -
CDR3aa: CASSAEDSTDTQYF
CDR3nt: TGCGCCAGCAGCGCCGAGGACAGCACAGATACGCAGTATTTT

j_gene: TRBJ2-5
d_gene: -
v_gene: TRBV10-3
abundance: -
CDR3aa: CAIRQAGSQETQYF
CDR3nt: TGTGCCATCAGGCAGGCTGGTTCTCAAGAGACCCAGTACTTC

j_gene: TRBJ2-5
d_gene: TRBD1
v_gene: TRBV19
abundance: few
CDR3aa: CASSILGQGRSQYF
CDR3nt: TGTGCCAGTAGTATTCTGGGACAGGGGAGATCCCAGTACTTC

j_gene: TRBJ2-3
d_gene: -
v_gene: TRBV29-1
abundance: many
CDR3aa: CSASFTDTQYF
CDR3nt: TGCAGCGCAAGCTTTACAGATACGCAGTATTTT

j_gene: TRBJ1-1
d_gene: -
v_gene: TRBV4-1
abundance: -
CDR3aa: CASSQGGGYTEAFF
CDR3nt: TGCGCCAGCAGCCAAGGGGGGGGGTACACTGAAGCTTTCTTT

j_gene: TRBJ1-2
d_gene: TRBD1
v_gene: TRBV5-6
abundance: many
CDR3aa: CASSIRTGPTSYGYTF
CDR3nt: TGTGCCAGCAGCATAAGGACAGGCCCGACGAGCTATGGCTACACCTTC

j_gene: TRBJ2-5
d_gene: TRBD2
v_gene: TRBV20-1
abundance: -
CDR3aa: CSARATSAQETQYF
CDR3nt: TGCAGTGCTAGAGCGACTAGCGCCCAAGAGACCCAGTACTTC

j_gene: TRBJ2-7
d_gene: TRBD1
v_gene: TRBV27
abundance: many
CDR3aa: CASSFGTGLYEQYF
CDR3nt: TGTGCCAGCAGTTTCGGGACAGGGTTATACGAGCAGTACTTC

j_gene: TRBJ1-1
d_gene: -
v_gene: TRBV12-3/TRBV12-4
abundance: many
CDR3aa: CASSSDTLGNTEAFF
CDR3nt: TGTGCCAGCAGTTCGGACACTCTGGGGAACACTGAAGCTTTCTTT

j_gene: TRBJ2-2
d_gene: -
v_gene: TRBV28
abundance: -
CDR3aa: CASSFRGVSTGELFF
CDR3nt: TGTGCCAGCAGTTTTAGGGGTGTCAGCACCGGGGAGCTGTTTTTT

j_gene: TRBJ2-1
d_gene: -
v_gene: TRBV7-9
abundance: -
CDR3aa: CASRSPRQANEQFF
CDR3nt: TGTGCCAGCAGGTCACCCCGGCAGGCAAATGAGCAGTTCTTC

j_gene: TRBJ2-5
d_gene: TRBD2
v_gene: TRBV29-1
abundance: many
CDR3aa: CSVESREAQYF
CDR3nt: TGCAGCGTTGAAAGTCGGGAGGCCCAGTACTTC

j_gene: TRBJ2-1
d_gene: -
v_gene: TRBV4-3
abundance: many
CDR3aa: CASGQGGGTTYNEQFF
CDR3nt: TGCGCCAGCGGCCAAGGGGGCGGGACTACCTACAATGAGCAGTTCTTC

j_gene: TRBJ1-2
d_gene: -
v_gene: TRBV6-6
abundance: few
CDR3aa: CASRADSNYGYTF
CDR3nt: TGTGCCAGCAGAGCTGACAGTAACTATGGCTACACCTTC

j_gene: TRBJ2-1
d_gene: -
v_gene: TRBV20-1
abundance: -
CDR3aa: CSAAAEGPFYNGQFF
CDR3nt: TGCAGTGCTGCCGCCGAGGGGCCCTTCTACAATGGGCAGTTCTTC

j_gene: TRBJ2-5
d_gene: TRBD1
v_gene: TRBV27
abundance: many
CDR3aa: CASSRGVRTGGQETQYF
CDR3nt: TGTGCCAGCAGCCGCGGAGTTCGGACAGGTGGACAAGAGACCCAGTACTTC

j_gene: TRBJ1-1
d_gene: -
v_gene: TRBV7-2
abundance: few
CDR3aa: CASSVARGATEAFF
CDR3nt: TGTGCCAGCAGCGTAGCCCGAGGAGCCACTGAAGCTTTCTTT

j_gene: TRBJ2-1
d_gene: TRBD2
v_gene: TRBV11-1
abundance: once
CDR3aa: CASSHPGGREGINSYNEQFF
CDR3nt: TGTGCCAGCAGCCACCCAGGGGGGCGGGAGGGAATAAACTCCTACAATGAGCAGTTCTTC

j_gene: TRBJ1-1
d_gene: -
v_gene: TRBV4-1
abundance: -
CDR3aa: CASSQEETGLDEAFF
CDR3nt: TGCGCCAGCAGCCAAGAAGAGACAGGTTTAGATGAAGCTTTCTTT

j_gene: TRBJ2-1
d_gene: TRBD2
v_gene: TRBV9
abundance: few
CDR3aa: CASSGSGTSSRKQFF
CDR3nt: TGTGCCAGCAGCGGATCCGGGACTAGTTCCCGTAAGCAGTTCTTC

j_gene: TRBJ2-1
d_gene: -
v_gene: TRBV10-3
abundance: -
CDR3aa: CAISGGTADNEQFF
CDR3nt: TGTGCCATCAGTGGCGGGACAGCGGACAATGAGCAGTTCTTC

j_gene: TRBJ2-1
d_gene: TRBD2
v_gene: TRBV2
abundance: -
CDR3aa: CASSRTSEGNEQFF
CDR3nt: TGTGCCAGCAGTCGGACTAGCGAGGGAAATGAGCAGTTCTTC

j_gene: TRBJ2-3
d_gene: -
v_gene: TRBV10-3
abundance: -
CDR3aa: CATGRGQSLDTQYF
CDR3nt: TGTGCCACTGGAAGGGGCCAATCACTCGATACGCAGTATTTT

j_gene: TRBJ1-5
d_gene: TRBD1
v_gene: TRBV20-1
abundance: -
CDR3aa: CCARDSRQGGSLLSNQPQHF
CDR3nt: TGCTGTGCTAGAGATAGCCGACAGGGAGGGAGCCTACTTAGCAATCAGCCCCAGCATTTT